Following are 24 T cell receptor beta chains from one sample sequenced in a study of blood T cell repertoires in COVID-19. The data were produced by immunoSEQ multiplex PCR, yet TCRdb's version contains in-frame clones alone and is incomplete. The profile shows 200,000 to 250,000 clones, over 65% of them singletons. Sequenced: PBMCs or T cells enriched from blood (not recorded which). These receptors all stem from a woman aged 60-75 years who had recovered from COVID-19.

The CDR3 DNA follows: TGTGCCAGCAGCCAAACTCCGGGGACGGGAGGGTGGTACGAGCAGTACTTC. It specifies CASSQTPGTGGWYEQYF. This chain uses TRBV3-1 (or the pseudogene TRBV3-2) with TRBJ2-7; TRBD2 aligns across 8 bases. V lost 2 bases to trimming and J lost 4 bases; unmatched junction nucleotides: 13. The V gene's germline CDR1 is LGHDT and CDR2 YNNKEL (reference sequence). The CDR3 is 17 amino acids.

There are a few counts of this clone. The chain couples TRBV4-3 to TRBJ1-2; the D gene is possibly TRBD1 (5 bases). Germline V gives CDR1 LGHNA, CDR2 YSLEER. With 0 bases removed from V and 4 bases from J, the gap between germline ends came to 12 bases. CDR3 length: 15 amino acids. Here the CDR3 reads CASSQEGAASYGYTF. The DNA of the CDR3 is TGCGCCAGCAGCCAAGAAGGGGCCGCATCCTATGGCTACACCTTC.

The rearrangement joins TRBV5-6 to TRBJ1-2; D is unclear. Trimming stripped 1 base from V and 6 bases from J, with 7 bases between. The CDR3 consists of 12 residues. Germline V gene lookup returns CDR1 SGHDT and CDR2 YYEEEE. CDR3 nucleotide sequence: TGTGCCAGCAGCTTGTACGGAGATGGCTACACCTTC. Amino acid sequence: CASSLYGDGYTF.

This rearrangement joins TRBV27 to TRBJ2-1; D call uncertain. Germline V lookup: CDR1 MNHEY, CDR2 SMNVEV (reference sequence). The CDR3 consists of 13 residues. V was pared by 2 bases and J by 4 bases, with 6 bases between. The CDR3 sequence is CASSLVDYNEQFF. CDR3 nucleotide sequence: TGTGCCAGCAGTTTAGTAGATTACAATGAGCAGTTCTTC.

V is TRBV7-8 and J is TRBJ2-4, with 12 positions matching TRBD2. V lost 5 bases, J lost 5 bases, and 19 bases stayed unmatched. The germline V gene encodes CDR1 SGHVS and CDR2 FQNEAQ. The CDR3 contains 20 residues. This chain's CDR3 is CASSSNRGPWTSGTQNIQYF. The DNA for the CDR3 is TGTGCCAGCAGCAGTAATCGGGGGCCTTGGACTAGCGGGACCCAAAACATTCAGTACTTC.

The J gene is TRBJ2-7, the V gene TRBV5-4; 12 bases are a match to TRBD2. Looked up from germline, CDR1 is SGHNT and CDR2 is YYREEE (reference sequence). Trimming removed 6 bases from V and 5 bases from J; junction bases left unmatched: 6. The CDR3 length is 14 residues. The CDR3 reads CASKRTSGTDEQYF. The CDR3, as DNA: TGTGCCAGCAAACGGACTAGCGGGACGGACGAGCAGTACTTC.

The rearrangement uses TRBV19 and TRBJ2-1; tentatively, D is TRBD2 (6 bases). The CDR3 sequence is 15 residues long. The V and J ends lost 7 bases and 4 bases respectively, with 17 bases between them. Germline V lookup: CDR1 LNHDA, CDR2 SQIVND (reference sequence). The CDR3 region is CASTRGAGFYNEQFF. In nucleotides, the CDR3 is TGTGCCAGTACCCGGGGAGCGGGCTTTTACAATGAGCAGTTCTTC.

This chain uses TRBV2 with TRBJ1-4, with 10 bases fitting TRBD1. V shed 5 bases, J shed 7 bases, and the junction held 4 bases outside the gene matches. Germline V gene lookup returns CDR1 SNHLY and CDR2 FYNNEI. The CDR3 is 14 amino acids. The CDR3 DNA reads as TGTGCCAGCAGTCCGACAGGGGGCGGTGAAAAACTGTTTTTT. Its translation is CASSPTGGGEKLFF.

V is TRBV6-5 and J is TRBJ1-6; D not resolved. V was pared by 2 bases and J by 6 bases, with 11 bases between. CDR1 is MNHEY and CDR2 is SVGAGI in the germline V gene. The CDR3 extends over 15 amino acids. CDR3 sequence reads: CASSYRTRLNSPLHF. The CDR3 coding sequence is TGTGCCAGCAGTTACCGTACCAGACTTAATTCACCCCTCCACTTT.

The chain uses TRBV7-2 and TRBJ1-4, with D maybe TRBD1 (5 bases). The germline CDR1 and CDR2 sequences are SGHTA and FQGNSA. The CDR3 is 14 residues long. With 2 bases removed from V and 7 bases from J, the gap between germline ends came to 11 bases. For the CDR3, the DNA is TGTGCCAGCAGCTTAACGCCAGGGTTTGAAAAACTGTTTTTT. Translation gives CASSLTPGFEKLFF.

J is TRBJ1-1 and V is TRBV7-2; 10 bases agree with TRBD1. Trimming took 5 bases from V and 10 from J; bases not matched to a gene: 13. Germline-derived CDR1 and CDR2 are SGHTA and FQGNSA. The CDR3 sequence is 15 residues long. The chain's CDR3 is CASSHRQGALGAAFF. The CDR3 coding sequence is TGTGCCAGCAGCCATCGACAGGGGGCGCTTGGGGCAGCTTTCTTT. Looking up the rest from reference TRBV7-2 and TRBJ1-1 gives the full variable domain: GAGVSQSPSNKVTEKGKDVELRCDPISGHTALYWYRQSLGQGLEFLIYFQGNSAPDKSGLPSDRFSAERTGGSVSTLTIQRTQQEDSAVYLCASSHRQGALGAAFFGQGTRLTVV.

This clone has just a few counts. The V and J genes are TRBV15 and TRBJ1-1; D call uncertain. This CDR3 contains 13 residues. The ends were cut back, 5 bases at V and 9 bases at J, with 16 bases in the middle. CDR1 and CDR2 (germline): LNHNV, YYDKDF (reference sequence). This chain's CDR3 is CATSVPGLRKAFF. Here the CDR3 DNA reads TGTGCCACCAGCGTCCCGGGATTGCGTAAAGCTTTCTTT.

V is TRBV4-3 and J is TRBJ1-1; 10 bases are shared with TRBD1. V was pared by 2 bases and J by 9 bases, with 12 bases of the junction left unmatched. This CDR3 is built from 16 residues. Germline V gene lookup returns CDR1 LGHNA and CDR2 YSLEER. The CDR3: CASSQILAGTGAQAFF. The CDR3 coding sequence is TGCGCCAGCAGCCAAATTTTGGCCGGGACAGGGGCTCAAGCTTTCTTT.

V gene TRBV9 combines with J gene TRBJ2-3; 9 bases agree with TRBD2. Looked up from germline, CDR1 is SGDLS and CDR2 is YYNGEE. V was clipped by 4 bases and J by 3 bases; unmatched bases: 6. The CDR3 is 15 amino acids. The DNA for the CDR3 is TGTGCCAGCAGCCTTAGCGGGAGACCAACAGATACGCAGTATTTT. As protein: CASSLSGRPTDTQYF.

The chain employs TRBV13 and TRBJ1-1, with D possibly TRBD1 on 6 matching bases. CDR3 length equals 15 residues. CDR1 is PRHDT and CDR2 is FYEKMQ in the germline V gene (reference sequence). Trimming pared 5 bases from V and 5 bases from J, leaving 18 bases between. DNA for the CDR3: TGTGCCAGCAGCACCATGACAGGTCGAGGGACTGAAGCTTTCTTT. Protein: CASSTMTGRGTEAFF.

The chain joins TRBV5-1 to TRBJ2-1; TRBD1 aligns across 8 bases. The V segment lost 2 bases and the J segment 6 bases; nucleotides outside the gene matches: 7. The CDR3 runs to 15 residues. The germline V gene encodes CDR1 SGHRS and CDR2 YFSETQ. The CDR3 coding sequence is TGCGCCAGCAGCTTCCGGACAGGGTCTGGCAATGAGCAGTTCTTC. This gives the protein CASSFRTGSGNEQFF.

The chain couples TRBV7-2 to TRBJ1-1; 7 bases line up with TRBD1. The CDR3 consists of 12 residues. The germline V gene has CDR1 SGHTA and CDR2 FQGNSA. J gave up 6 bases and V 3 bases, and 1 base lay outside the gene matches. This CDR3 is CASSFRGAEAFF. CDR3 DNA: TGTGCCAGCAGCTTCAGGGGGGCTGAAGCTTTCTTT.

With respect to this clone: At one end the junction does not follow the germline gene, possibly because of a read error. The V and J genes are TRBV2 and TRBJ2-7; tentatively, D is TRBD2 (7 bases). From germline, CDR1 is SNHLY and CDR2 FYNNEI. The CDR3 sequence is 12 residues long. The CDR3: CASSVSGGDSLF. CDR3 nucleotides: TGTGCCAGCAGTGTATCGGGGGGCGATTCCCTATTC.

This clone has a handful of counts. The chain carries TRBV19 and TRBJ2-2; the D gene is possibly TRBD1 (6 bases). Germline CDR1 reads LNHDA; CDR2 reads SQIVND (reference sequence). V gave up 6 bases and J gave up 4 bases, with 15 bases separating them. The CDR3 totals 15 residues. Here the CDR3 reads CASSLDSRGTGELFF. CDR3 DNA sequence: TGTGCCAGTAGCCTGGACAGCCGGGGCACCGGGGAGCTGTTTTTT.

In regard to this clone: Other DNA sequences in this sample translate to the same CDR3. This sequence joins TRBV3-1 (or the pseudogene TRBV3-2) and TRBJ2-3; D might be TRBD1 (6 bases). There are 13 residues in the CDR3. V lost 3 bases and J lost 6, with 10 bases in between. Germline V lookup: CDR1 LGHDT, CDR2 YNNKEL (reference sequence). The chain's CDR3 is CASSQGASDTQYF. The CDR3 coding sequence is TGTGCCAGCAGCCAGGGGGCCAGCGATACGCAGTATTTT.

The chain links TRBV12-3 or TRBV12-4 to TRBJ1-6, with D unresolved. V was shortened by 3 bases and J by 8 bases, with 8 bases between the two germline ends. This CDR3 comprises 13 residues. The CDR3 reads CASSLAKDSPLHF. CDR3 nucleotide sequence: TGTGCCAGCAGTTTGGCCAAAGATTCACCCCTCCACTTT.

The chain is built from TRBV5-1 and TRBJ2-3, with TRBD1 identical over 7 bases. CDR3 length equals 15 residues. Germline-derived CDR1 and CDR2 are SGHRS and YFSETQ. V gave up 4 bases and J gave up 0 bases; unmatched junction bases: 5. The DNA of the CDR3 is TGCGCCAGCAGCCTCGGGACAGTCAGCACAGATACGCAGTATTTT. This encodes CASSLGTVSTDTQYF.

The table lists this clone with a few counts. The chain employs TRBV6-5 and TRBJ2-2; 7 nucleotides line up with TRBD2. Germline loops: CDR1 MNHEY, CDR2 SVGAGI. This CDR3 contains 15 residues. The V and J ends lost 8 bases and 4 bases, in that order; junction bases with no gene match: 10. For the CDR3, the DNA is TGTGCCAGCCGACCTGGGGCGGGAGCCACCGGGGAGCTGTTTTTT. This codes for CASRPGAGATGELFF.

The chain uses TRBV11-3 and TRBJ2-5; TRBD1 agrees at 11 bases. Per germline, CDR1 SGHNT and CDR2 YENEEA. CDR3 length: 15 residues. V shed 5 bases, J shed 5 bases, and the junction held 7 bases outside the gene matches. The CDR3 sequence: CASSQGQGARETQYF. Written as DNA, the CDR3 is TGTGCCAGCAGCCAAGGACAGGGGGCGCGTGAGACCCAGTACTTC.